The 19 T cell receptor beta chains given below trace back to one sample, sequenced in a study of shared clonotypes between healthy human individuals. Assay used: immunoSEQ multiplex PCR; TCRdb lists only in-frame clones, some missing. The repertoire holds more than 1,200,000 clones, with approximately 98.5% as singletons. Sequenced material: naive CD4+ T cells sorted from blood. Subset indicated: CD45RA+ positively selected. Receptor source: a man in his thirties or forties in good health.

The chain employs TRBV18 and TRBJ1-1; perhaps TRBD1 as D (5 bases). The CDR3 consists of 14 residues. Deletions cut 6 bases from V and 5 bases from J, with 16 bases between. Germline CDR1 and CDR2: KGHSH and LQKENI. CDR3 amino acids: CASSRLTASTEAFF. The CDR3 region has the DNA TGTGCCAGCTCTCGCCTGACAGCCTCTACTGAAGCTTTCTTT.

V gene TRBV10-3 combines with J gene TRBJ2-1; tentative D call: TRBD2 (6 bases). Trimming took off 0 bases at V and 7 bases at J, with 10 bases between the two ends. The V gene's germline CDR1 is ENHRY and CDR2 SYGVKD. This CDR3 region has 14 residues. CDR3 protein: CAISESKTRNEQFF. CDR3 nucleotide sequence: TGTGCCATCAGTGAGTCCAAGACTAGGAATGAGCAGTTCTTC.

The gene calls are TRBV4-1 and TRBJ2-7; D gene unclear. The V and J ends lost 0 bases and 0 bases respectively, with 15 bases between them. The germline gives CDR1 MGHRA, CDR2 YSYEKL. The CDR3 is made up of 17 amino acids. The CDR3 reads CASSQDSAAWSSYEQYF. The DNA for the CDR3 is TGCGCCAGCAGCCAAGATAGTGCGGCCTGGAGCTCCTACGAGCAGTACTTC.

The chain couples TRBV6-6 to TRBJ2-1, with 7 bases lining up with TRBD2. Trimming at V came to 6 bases and at J to 7 bases, leaving 6 bases not matched to a gene. This CDR3 contains 13 residues. The germline V gene encodes CDR1 MNHNY and CDR2 SVGAGI (reference sequence). The CDR3 DNA sequence: TGTGCCAGCAGAACCCTACTAGCGAATGAGCAGTTCTTC. Encoded protein: CASRTLLANEQFF.

The genes are TRBV6-5 and TRBJ2-7; D is perhaps TRBD2 (6 bases). Germline V gene sequence: CDR1 MNHEY, CDR2 SVGAGI. The V gene lost 2 bases and the J gene lost 2 bases, with 13 bases spanning the gap. This CDR3 comprises 15 residues. Here the CDR3 DNA reads TGTGCCAGCAGTTACGAAGCTAGCGCAGCCTACGAGCAGTACTTC. Translated, it gives CASSYEASAAYEQYF.

The chain has TRBV5-4 and TRBJ1-2; TRBD1 matches 8 bases. The CDR3 is 15 residues long. CDR1 and CDR2 from the germline V gene are SGHNT and YYREEE (reference sequence). With V trimmed by 0 bases and J by 6 bases, 7 bases remained unmatched. CDR3 DNA sequence: TGTGCCAGCAGCTTGGCCAGGGGGCTTATCAATGGCTACACCTTC. The encoded protein is CASSLARGLINGYTF.

V gene TRBV11-2 combines with J gene TRBJ2-3; 8 positions match TRBD1. The CDR3 extends over 17 amino acids. CDR1 and CDR2 (germline): SGHAT, FQNNGV. Trimming cost V 6 bases and J 1 base; bases outside gene matches: 12. CDR3 DNA sequence: TGTGCCAGCAGTCAATTAGACAGGGGTGGGGGCACAGATACGCAGTATTTT. This sequence encodes CASSQLDRGGGTDTQYF.

The chain has TRBV5-8 and TRBJ1-4, with 8 bases matching TRBD1. From germline, CDR1 is SGHTS and CDR2 YDEGEE. Trimming removed 0 bases from V and 0 bases from J; junction bases left unmatched: 10. The CDR3 spans 19 residues. Written as DNA, the CDR3 is TGTGCCAGCAGCTTGGAGTCCCAGGGGGCGAGATCAACTAATGAAAAACTGTTTTTT. Translating gives CASSLESQGARSTNEKLFF.

The rearrangement joins TRBV4-1 to TRBJ2-7; 12 bases map to TRBD1. In germline, CDR1 is MGHRA, CDR2 YSYEKL. After removal of 1 base from V and 2 bases from J, the junction contained 9 bases not matched to a gene. The CDR3 runs 18 residues. The CDR3 nucleotides read TGCGCCAGCAGCCAAGCCGGGACAGGGGGCTACCCCACCTACGAGCAGTACTTC. Translation: CASSQAGTGGYPTYEQYF.

V and J are TRBV2 and TRBJ2-5; D remains unclear. CDR1 and CDR2 from the germline V gene are SNHLY and FYNNEI. The length of the CDR3 is 13 residues. Trimming stripped 4 bases from V and 1 base from J, with 7 bases between. DNA of the CDR3: TGTGCCAGCAGTGGGGAAACCCAAGAGACCCAGTACTTC. It specifies CASSGETQETQYF.

This chain uses TRBV11-3 with TRBJ2-3; TRBD2 matches 8 bases. The CDR3 is made up of 14 amino acids. In germline, CDR1 is SGHNT, CDR2 YENEEA. The V gene end was trimmed by 9 bases and the J gene end by 0 bases; junction bases not matched to a gene: 5. The CDR3 here is CASALAGSTDTQYF. The CDR3 DNA reads as TGTGCCAGTGCTCTAGCGGGTAGCACAGATACGCAGTATTTT.

The chain uses TRBV6-5 and TRBJ2-3, with D possibly matching TRBD1 (5 bases). Trimming pared 4 bases from V and 0 bases from J, leaving 8 bases between. The CDR3 has 14 residues. Germline V gene data show CDR1 as MNHEY and CDR2 as SVGAGI. The CDR3 region is CASSSAGSTDTQYF. Here the CDR3 DNA reads TGTGCCAGCAGTTCTGCAGGGAGCACAGATACGCAGTATTTT.

J is TRBJ1-1 and V is TRBV2; D might be TRBD1 (6 bases). Germline V gene lookup returns CDR1 SNHLY and CDR2 FYNNEI. This CDR3 is 14 amino acids long. The ends were cut back, 6 bases at V and 1 base at J, with 12 bases in the middle. The CDR3 here is CASRKETGNTEAFF. CDR3 in DNA: TGTGCCAGCAGGAAGGAGACAGGGAACACTGAAGCTTTCTTT.

This chain links TRBV2 with TRBJ1-2; 9 positions agree with TRBD1. V shed 11 bases, J shed 6 bases, and the junction held 10 bases outside the gene matches. Germline lookup yields CDR1 SNHLY and CDR2 FYNNEI. The CDR3 spans 13 residues. CDR3 DNA: TGTGCCGGATCGGACAGGGGAACTAATGGCTACACCTTC. Encoded protein: CAGSDRGTNGYTF. Looking up the rest from reference TRBV2 and TRBJ1-2 gives the full variable domain: EPEVTQTPSHQVTQMGQEVILRCVPISNHLYFYWYRQILGQKVEFLVSFYNNEISEKSEIFDDQFSVERPDGSNFTLKIRSTKLEDSAMYFCAGSDRGTNGYTFGSGTRLTVV.

V is TRBV7-3 and J is TRBJ2-7, with TRBD1 identical over 7 bases. The V segment lost 5 bases and the J segment 7 bases; nucleotides outside the gene matches: 5. The CDR3 is 12 residues long. Germline values: CDR1 SGHTA, CDR2 FQGTGA. Written as DNA, the CDR3 is TGTGCCAGCAGCCTAGGGGGACAGGAGCAGTACTTC. Residues: CASSLGGQEQYF.

Points on this clone: One end of the junction fails to match germline, which may point to a read error. This chain's CDR3 is CASSPPGSGTYNF. As DNA, the CDR3 is TGCGCCAGCAGCCCCCCCGGCAGCGGGACCTACAACTTC. The chain couples TRBV4-1 to TRBJ2-5; 7 bases map to TRBD2. Per the germline V gene, CDR1 is MGHRA and CDR2 is YSYEKL. The CDR3 spans 13 residues.

The V gene is TRBV5-1, the J gene TRBJ2-2, with D tentatively TRBD1 (6 bases). Between the trimmed V and J ends, which lost 4 bases and 5 bases, there was a span of 9 bases. The CDR3 is 13 residues long. From germline, CDR1 is SGHRS and CDR2 YFSETQ. The CDR3 nucleotides read TGCGCCAGCAGCATACAGGGTACCGGGGAGCTGTTTTTT. Its protein is CASSIQGTGELFF.

V is TRBV5-6 and J is TRBJ1-2, with D perhaps matching TRBD1 (5 bases). Trimming stripped 4 bases from V and 12 bases from J, with 22 bases between. CDR1 is SGHDT, CDR2 YYEEEE, per germline. The CDR3 is 14 residues long. The CDR3 DNA follows: TGTGCCAGCAGCCCTACGGGACGGGGCCTTCTCCACACCTTC. Its translation is CASSPTGRGLLHTF.

This chain uses TRBV4-1 with TRBJ2-7, with 10 nucleotides matching TRBD2. The germline V gene encodes CDR1 MGHRA and CDR2 YSYEKL. The CDR3 contains 16 residues. V gave up 5 bases and J gave up 3 bases; unmatched junction bases: 10. The CDR3 spells CASSDLAGAKGYEQYF. The CDR3 DNA follows: TGCGCCAGCAGCGATCTAGCGGGAGCGAAAGGCTACGAGCAGTACTTC.